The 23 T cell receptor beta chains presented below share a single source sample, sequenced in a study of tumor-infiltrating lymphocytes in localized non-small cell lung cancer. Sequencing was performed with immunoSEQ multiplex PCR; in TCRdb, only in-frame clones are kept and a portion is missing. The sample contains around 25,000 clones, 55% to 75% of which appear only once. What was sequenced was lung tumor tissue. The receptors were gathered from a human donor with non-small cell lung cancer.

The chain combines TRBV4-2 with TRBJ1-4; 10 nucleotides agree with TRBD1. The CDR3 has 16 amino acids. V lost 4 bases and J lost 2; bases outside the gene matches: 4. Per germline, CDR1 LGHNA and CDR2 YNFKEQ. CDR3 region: CASSPDRGGTNEKLFF. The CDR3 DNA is TGTGCCAGCAGCCCGGACAGGGGGGGCACTAATGAAAAACTGTTTTTT.

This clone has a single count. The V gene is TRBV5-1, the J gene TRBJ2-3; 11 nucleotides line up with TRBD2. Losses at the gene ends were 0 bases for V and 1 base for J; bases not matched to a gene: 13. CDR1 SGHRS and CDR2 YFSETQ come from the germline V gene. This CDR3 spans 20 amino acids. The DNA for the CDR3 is TGCGCCAGCAGCTTGGCTGGGGCTAGCGGGAGGCTCCAGGGCACAGATACGCAGTATTTT. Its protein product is CASSLAGASGRLQGTDTQYF.

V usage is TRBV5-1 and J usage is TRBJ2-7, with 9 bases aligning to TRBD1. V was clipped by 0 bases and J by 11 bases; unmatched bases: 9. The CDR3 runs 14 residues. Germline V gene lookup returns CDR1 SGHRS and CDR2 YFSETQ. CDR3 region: CASSLETGTGLKYF. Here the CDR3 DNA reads TGCGCCAGCAGCTTGGAAACCGGGACAGGGTTAAAGTACTTC.

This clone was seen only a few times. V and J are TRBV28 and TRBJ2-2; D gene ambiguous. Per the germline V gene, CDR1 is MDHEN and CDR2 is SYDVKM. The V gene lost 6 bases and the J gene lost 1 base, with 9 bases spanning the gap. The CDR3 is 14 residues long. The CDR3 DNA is TGTGCCAGCAGGACCGACGGGAACACCGGGGAGCTGTTTTTT. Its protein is CASRTDGNTGELFF.

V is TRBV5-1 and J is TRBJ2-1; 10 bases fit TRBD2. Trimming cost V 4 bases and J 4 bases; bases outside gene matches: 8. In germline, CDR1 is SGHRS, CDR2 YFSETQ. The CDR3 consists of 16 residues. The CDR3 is CASSPRTSGAYNEQFF. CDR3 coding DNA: TGCGCCAGCAGCCCAAGGACTAGCGGAGCTTACAATGAGCAGTTCTTC.

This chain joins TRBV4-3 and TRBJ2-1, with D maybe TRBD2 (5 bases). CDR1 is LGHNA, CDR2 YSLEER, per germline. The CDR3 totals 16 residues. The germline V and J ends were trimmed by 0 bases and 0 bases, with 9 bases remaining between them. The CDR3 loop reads CASSQDYGISYNEQFF. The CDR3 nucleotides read TGCGCCAGCAGCCAAGATTACGGGATCTCCTACAATGAGCAGTTCTTC.

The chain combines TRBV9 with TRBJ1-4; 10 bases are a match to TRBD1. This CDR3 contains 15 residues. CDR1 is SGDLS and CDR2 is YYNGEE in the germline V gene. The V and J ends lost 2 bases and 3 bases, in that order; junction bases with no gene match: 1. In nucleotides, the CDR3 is TGTGCCAGCAGCGTTGGGACAGGGGCTAATGAAAAACTGTTTTTT. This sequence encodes CASSVGTGANEKLFF.

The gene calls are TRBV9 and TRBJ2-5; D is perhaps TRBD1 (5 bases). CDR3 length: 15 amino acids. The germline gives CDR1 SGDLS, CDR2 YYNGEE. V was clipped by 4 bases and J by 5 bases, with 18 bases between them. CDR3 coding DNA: TGTGCCAGCAGCTCCGAAGGGGCGTTGGGCGAGACCCAGTACTTC. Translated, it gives CASSSEGALGETQYF. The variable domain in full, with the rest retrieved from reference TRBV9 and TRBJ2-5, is DSGVTQTPKHLITATGQRVTLRCSPRSGDLSVYWYQQSLDQGLQFLIQYYNGEERAKGNILERFSAQQFPDLHSELNLSSLELGDSALYFCASSSEGALGETQYFGPGTRLLVL.

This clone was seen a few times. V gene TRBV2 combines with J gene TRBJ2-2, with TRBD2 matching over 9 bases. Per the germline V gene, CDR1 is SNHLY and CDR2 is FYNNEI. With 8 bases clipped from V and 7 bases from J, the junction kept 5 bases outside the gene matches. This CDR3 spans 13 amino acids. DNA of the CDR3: TGTGCCAGCTCCGGGACTAGCTTCGGGGAGCTGTTTTTT. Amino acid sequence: CASSGTSFGELFF. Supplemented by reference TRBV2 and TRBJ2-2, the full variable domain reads EPEVTQTPSHQVTQMGQEVILRCVPISNHLYFYWYRQILGQKVEFLVSFYNNEISEKSEIFDDQFSVERPDGSNFTLKIRSTKLEDSAMYFCASSGTSFGELFFGEGSRLTVL.

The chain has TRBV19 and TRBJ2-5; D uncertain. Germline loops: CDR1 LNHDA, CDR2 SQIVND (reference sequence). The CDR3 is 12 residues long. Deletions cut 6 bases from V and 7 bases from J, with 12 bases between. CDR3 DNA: TGTGCCAGTAGCGAGCTGCGAGGGACCCAGTACTTC. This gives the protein CASSELRGTQYF.

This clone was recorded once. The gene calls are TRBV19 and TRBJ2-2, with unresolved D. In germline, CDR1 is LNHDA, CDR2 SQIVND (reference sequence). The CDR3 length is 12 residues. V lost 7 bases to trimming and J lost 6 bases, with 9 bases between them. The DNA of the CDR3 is TGTGCCAGTAATCAGCATCCCGGGGAGCTGTTTTTT. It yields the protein CASNQHPGELFF.

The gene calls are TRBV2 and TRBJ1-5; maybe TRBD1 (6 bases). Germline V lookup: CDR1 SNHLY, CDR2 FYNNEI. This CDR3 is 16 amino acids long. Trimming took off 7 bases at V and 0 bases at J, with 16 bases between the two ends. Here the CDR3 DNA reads TGTGCCAGCAAGATAGAGCCAGGGGATAGCAATCAGCCCCAGCATTTT. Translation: CASKIEPGDSNQPQHF.

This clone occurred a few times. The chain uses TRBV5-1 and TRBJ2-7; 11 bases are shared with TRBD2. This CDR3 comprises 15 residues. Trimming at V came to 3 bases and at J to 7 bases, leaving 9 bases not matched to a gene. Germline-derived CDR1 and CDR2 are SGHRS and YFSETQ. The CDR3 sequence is CASSSDPGLAAEQYF. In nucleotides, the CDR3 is TGCGCCAGCAGCTCGGACCCGGGACTAGCGGCAGAGCAGTACTTC. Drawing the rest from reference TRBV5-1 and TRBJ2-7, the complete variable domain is KAGVTQTPRYLIKTRGQQVTLSCSPISGHRSVSWYQQTPGQGLQFLFEYFSETQRNKGNFPGRFSGRQFSNSRSEMNVSTLELGDSALYLCASSSDPGLAAEQYFGPGTRLTVT.

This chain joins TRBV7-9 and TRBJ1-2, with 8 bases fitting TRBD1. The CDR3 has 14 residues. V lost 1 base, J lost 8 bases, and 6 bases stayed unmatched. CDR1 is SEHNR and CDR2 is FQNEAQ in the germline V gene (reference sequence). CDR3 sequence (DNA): TGTGCCAGCAGCTTAGATCAGGGGGCAGGCGGCTACACCTTC. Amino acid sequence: CASSLDQGAGGYTF.

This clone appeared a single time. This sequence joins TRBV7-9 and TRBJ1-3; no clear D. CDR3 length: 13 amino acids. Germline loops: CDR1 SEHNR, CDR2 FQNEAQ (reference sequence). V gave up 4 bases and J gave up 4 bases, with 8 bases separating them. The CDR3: CASSSTYGNTIYF. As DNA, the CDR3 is TGTGCCAGCAGCTCGACCTACGGAAACACCATATATTTT.

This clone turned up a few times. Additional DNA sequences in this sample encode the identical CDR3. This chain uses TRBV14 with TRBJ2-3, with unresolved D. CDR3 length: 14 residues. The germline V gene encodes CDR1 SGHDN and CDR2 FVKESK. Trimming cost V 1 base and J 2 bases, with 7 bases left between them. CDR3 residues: CASSQGRHTDTQYF. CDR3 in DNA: TGTGCCAGCAGCCAAGGCCGGCACACAGATACGCAGTATTTT. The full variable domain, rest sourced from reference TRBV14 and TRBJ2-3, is EAGVTQFPSHSVIEKGQTVTLRCDPISGHDNLYWYRRVMGKEIKFLLHFVKESKQDESGMPNNRFLAERTGGTYSTLKVQPAELEDSGVYFCASSQGRHTDTQYFGPGTRLTVL.

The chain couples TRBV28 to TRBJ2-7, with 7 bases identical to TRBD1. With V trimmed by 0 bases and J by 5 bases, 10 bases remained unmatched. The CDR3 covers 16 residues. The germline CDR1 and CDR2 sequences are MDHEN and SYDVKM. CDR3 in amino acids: CASSLWGRQGVDEQYF. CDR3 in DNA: TGTGCCAGCAGTTTATGGGGTCGACAGGGAGTCGACGAGCAGTACTTC.

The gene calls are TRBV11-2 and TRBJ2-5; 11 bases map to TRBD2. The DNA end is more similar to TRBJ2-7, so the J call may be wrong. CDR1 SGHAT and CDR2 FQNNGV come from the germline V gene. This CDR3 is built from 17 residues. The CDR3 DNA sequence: TGTGCCAGCAGCTTTAGTACTAGCGGGGGCCGGGCCTACGAGCAGTACTTC. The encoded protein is CASSFSTSGGRAYEQYF.

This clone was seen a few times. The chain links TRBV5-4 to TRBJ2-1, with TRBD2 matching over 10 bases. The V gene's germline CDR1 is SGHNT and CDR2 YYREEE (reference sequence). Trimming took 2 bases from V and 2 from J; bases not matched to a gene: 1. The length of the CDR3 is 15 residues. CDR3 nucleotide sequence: TGTGCCAGCAGCTTTACTAGCGGGACCTACAATGAGCAGTTCTTC. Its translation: CASSFTSGTYNEQFF.

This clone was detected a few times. The CDR3 sequence is CASSDQNTGELFF. DNA for the CDR3: TGTGCCAGCAGTGATCAGAACACCGGGGAGCTGTTTTTT. The V call is TRBV2, the J call TRBJ2-2; D is unresolved. The germline V and J ends were trimmed by 3 bases and 1 base, with 3 bases remaining between them. CDR3 size: 13 residues. Looked up from germline, CDR1 is SNHLY and CDR2 is FYNNEI.

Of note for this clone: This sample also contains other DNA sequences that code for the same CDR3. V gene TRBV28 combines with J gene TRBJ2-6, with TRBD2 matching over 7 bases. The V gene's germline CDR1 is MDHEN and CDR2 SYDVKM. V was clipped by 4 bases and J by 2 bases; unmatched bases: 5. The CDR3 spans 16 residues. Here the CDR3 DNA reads TGTGCCAGCAGTTCACCGGGGAGGGCTGGGGCCAACGTCCTGACTTTC. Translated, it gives CASSSPGRAGANVLTF.

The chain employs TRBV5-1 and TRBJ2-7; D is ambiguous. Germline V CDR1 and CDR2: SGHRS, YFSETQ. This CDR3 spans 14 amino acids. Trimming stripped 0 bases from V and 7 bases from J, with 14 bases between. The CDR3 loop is CASSLVQSSGEQYF. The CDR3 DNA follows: TGCGCCAGCAGCTTGGTACAGTCGAGTGGGGAGCAGTACTTC.

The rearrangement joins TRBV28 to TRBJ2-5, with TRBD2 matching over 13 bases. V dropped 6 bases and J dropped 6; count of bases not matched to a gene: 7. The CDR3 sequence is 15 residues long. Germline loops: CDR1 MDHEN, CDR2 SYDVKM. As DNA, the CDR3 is TGTGCCAGCAGCCTCAGGACTAGCGGGAGACAGACCCAGTACTTC. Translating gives CASSLRTSGRQTQYF.